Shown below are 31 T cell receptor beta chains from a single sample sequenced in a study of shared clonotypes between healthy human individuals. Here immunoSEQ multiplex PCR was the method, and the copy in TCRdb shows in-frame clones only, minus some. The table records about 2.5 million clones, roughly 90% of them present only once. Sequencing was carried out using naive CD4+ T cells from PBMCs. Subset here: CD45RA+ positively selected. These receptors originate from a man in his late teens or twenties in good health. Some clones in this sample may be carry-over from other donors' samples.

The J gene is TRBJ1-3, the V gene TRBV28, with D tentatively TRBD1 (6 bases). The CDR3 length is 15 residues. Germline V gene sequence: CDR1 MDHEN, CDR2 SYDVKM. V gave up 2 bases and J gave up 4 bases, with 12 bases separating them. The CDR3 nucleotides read TGTGCCAGCAGTTTAGACAGGAGCCTCGGAAACACCATATATTTT. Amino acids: CASSLDRSLGNTIYF.

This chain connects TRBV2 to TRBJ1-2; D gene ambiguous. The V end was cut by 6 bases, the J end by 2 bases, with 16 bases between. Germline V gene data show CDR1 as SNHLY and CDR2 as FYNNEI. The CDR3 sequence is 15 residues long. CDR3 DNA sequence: TGTGCCAGCAGCCAGCGTTGGGCTCTAAACTATGGCTACACCTTC. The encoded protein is CASSQRWALNYGYTF.

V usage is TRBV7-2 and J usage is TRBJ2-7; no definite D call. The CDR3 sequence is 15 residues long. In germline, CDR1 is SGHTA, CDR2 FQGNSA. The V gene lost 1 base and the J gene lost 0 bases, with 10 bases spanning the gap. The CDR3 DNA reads TGTGCCAGCAGCTTAGTTTCTGGGATCTCCTACGAGCAGTACTTC. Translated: CASSLVSGISYEQYF. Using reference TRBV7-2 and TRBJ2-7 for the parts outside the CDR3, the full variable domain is GAGVSQSPSNKVTEKGKDVELRCDPISGHTALYWYRQSLGQGLEFLIYFQGNSAPDKSGLPSDRFSAERTGGSVSTLTIQRTQQEDSAVYLCASSLVSGISYEQYFGPGTRLTVT.

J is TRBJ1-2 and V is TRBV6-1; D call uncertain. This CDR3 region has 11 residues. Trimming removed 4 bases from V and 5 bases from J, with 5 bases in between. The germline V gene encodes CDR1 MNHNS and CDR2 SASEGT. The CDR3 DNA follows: TGTGCCAGCAGTGTTCTTTATGGCTACACCTTC. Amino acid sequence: CASSVLYGYTF.

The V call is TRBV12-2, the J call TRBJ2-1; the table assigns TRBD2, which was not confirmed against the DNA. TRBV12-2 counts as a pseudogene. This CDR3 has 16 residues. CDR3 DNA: TGTGCAAGTCTCCTTGCGGGACTCCAGTCCTACAATGAGCAGTTCTTC. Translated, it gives CASLLAGLQSYNEQFF.

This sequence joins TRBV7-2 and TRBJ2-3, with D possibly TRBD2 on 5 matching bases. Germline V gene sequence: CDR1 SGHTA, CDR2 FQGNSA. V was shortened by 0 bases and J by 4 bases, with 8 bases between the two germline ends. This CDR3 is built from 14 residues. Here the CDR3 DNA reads TGTGCCAGCAGCTTAGCGAAAGCGGCAGATACGCAGTATTTT. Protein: CASSLAKAADTQYF.

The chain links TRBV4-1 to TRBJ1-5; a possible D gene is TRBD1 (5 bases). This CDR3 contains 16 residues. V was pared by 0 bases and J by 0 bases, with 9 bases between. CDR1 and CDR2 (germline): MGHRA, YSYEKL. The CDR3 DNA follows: TGCGCCAGCAGCCAAGATCTGGGGGTTAGCAATCAGCCCCAGCATTTT. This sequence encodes CASSQDLGVSNQPQHF.

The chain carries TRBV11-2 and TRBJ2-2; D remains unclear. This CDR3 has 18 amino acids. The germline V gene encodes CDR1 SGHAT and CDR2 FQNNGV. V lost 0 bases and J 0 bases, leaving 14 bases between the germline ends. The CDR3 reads CASSLDRRQATNTGELFF. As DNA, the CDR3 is TGTGCCAGCAGCTTAGATCGGCGCCAGGCCACGAACACCGGGGAGCTGTTTTTT.

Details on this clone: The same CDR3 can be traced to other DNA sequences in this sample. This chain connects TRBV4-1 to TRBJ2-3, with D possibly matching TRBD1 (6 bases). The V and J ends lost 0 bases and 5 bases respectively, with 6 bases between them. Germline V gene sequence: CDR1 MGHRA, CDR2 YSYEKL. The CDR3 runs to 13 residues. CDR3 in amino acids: CASSQEGGDTQYF. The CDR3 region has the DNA TGCGCCAGCAGCCAAGAAGGGGGAGATACGCAGTATTTT.

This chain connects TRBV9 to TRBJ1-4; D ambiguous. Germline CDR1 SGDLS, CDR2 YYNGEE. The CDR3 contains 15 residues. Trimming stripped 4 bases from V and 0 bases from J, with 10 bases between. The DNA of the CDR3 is TGTGCCAGCAGCACCAGACACGCAACTAATGAAAAACTGTTTTTT. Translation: CASSTRHATNEKLFF.

The CDR3 loop reads CASSIRTSRETQYF. DNA for the CDR3: TGCGCCAGCAGCATCCGGACTAGCCGGGAGACCCAGTACTTC. This sequence joins TRBV5-1 and TRBJ2-5; 8 bases fit TRBD2. J was trimmed by 5 bases and V by 4 bases; bases with no gene match: 7. This CDR3 contains 14 residues. Germline V gives CDR1 SGHRS, CDR2 YFSETQ.

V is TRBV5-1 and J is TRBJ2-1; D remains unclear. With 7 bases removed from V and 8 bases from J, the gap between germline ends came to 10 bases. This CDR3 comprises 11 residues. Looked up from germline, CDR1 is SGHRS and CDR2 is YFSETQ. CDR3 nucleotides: TGCGCCAGCGCAAGGGCTGATGAGCAGTTCTTC. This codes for CASARADEQFF.

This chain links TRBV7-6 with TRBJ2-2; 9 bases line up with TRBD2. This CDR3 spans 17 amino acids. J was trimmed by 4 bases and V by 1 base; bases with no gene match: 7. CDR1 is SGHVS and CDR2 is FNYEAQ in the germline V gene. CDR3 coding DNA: TGTGCCAGCAGCTTAGGCCTAGCGGGACTGACCACCGGGGAGCTGTTTTTT. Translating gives CASSLGLAGLTTGELFF.

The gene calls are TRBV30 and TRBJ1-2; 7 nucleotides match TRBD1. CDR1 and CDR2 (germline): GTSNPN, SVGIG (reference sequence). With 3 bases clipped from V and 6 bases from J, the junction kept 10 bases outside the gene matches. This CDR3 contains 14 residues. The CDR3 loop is CAWRAQGTYDGYTF. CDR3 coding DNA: TGTGCCTGGAGAGCACAGGGGACCTACGATGGCTACACCTTC.

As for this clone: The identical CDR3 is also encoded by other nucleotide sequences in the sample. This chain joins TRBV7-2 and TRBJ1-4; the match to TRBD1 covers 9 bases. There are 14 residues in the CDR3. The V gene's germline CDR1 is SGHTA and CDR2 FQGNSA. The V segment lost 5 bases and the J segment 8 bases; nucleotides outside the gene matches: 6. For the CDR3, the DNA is TGTGCCAGCAGCCCCGGACAGGGGAACGAAAAACTGTTTTTT. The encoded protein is CASSPGQGNEKLFF.

The CDR3 here is CASSLIGESYEQYF. The CDR3 nucleotides are TGTGCCAGCAGCCTAATCGGGGAGTCCTACGAGCAGTACTTC. The V gene is TRBV7-2, the J gene TRBJ2-7; maybe TRBD2 (5 bases). The germline V and J ends were trimmed by 5 bases and 1 base, with 12 bases remaining between them. The length of the CDR3 is 14 residues. Germline V gives CDR1 SGHTA, CDR2 FQGNSA.

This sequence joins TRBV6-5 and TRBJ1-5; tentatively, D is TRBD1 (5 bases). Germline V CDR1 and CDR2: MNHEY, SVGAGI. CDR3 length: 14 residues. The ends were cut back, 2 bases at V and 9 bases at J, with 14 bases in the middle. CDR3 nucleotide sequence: TGTGCCAGCAGTTACGGAAGGGGCTCTGCGCCCCAGCATTTT. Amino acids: CASSYGRGSAPQHF.

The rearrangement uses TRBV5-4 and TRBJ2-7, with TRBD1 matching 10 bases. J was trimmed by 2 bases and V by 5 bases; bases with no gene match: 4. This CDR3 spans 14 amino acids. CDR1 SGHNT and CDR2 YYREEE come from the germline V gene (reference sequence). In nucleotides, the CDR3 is TGTGCCAGCAGGACAGGGGGCGCCCCCTACGAGCAGTACTTC. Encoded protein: CASRTGGAPYEQYF.

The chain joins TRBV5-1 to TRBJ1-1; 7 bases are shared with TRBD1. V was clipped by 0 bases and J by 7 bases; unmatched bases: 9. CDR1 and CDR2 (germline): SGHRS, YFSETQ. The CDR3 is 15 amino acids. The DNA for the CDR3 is TGCGCCAGCAGCTTGGACTGGGCCTCAGGGGGTGAAGCTTTCTTT. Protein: CASSLDWASGGEAFF. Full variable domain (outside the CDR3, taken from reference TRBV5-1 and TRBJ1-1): KAGVTQTPRYLIKTRGQQVTLSCSPISGHRSVSWYQQTPGQGLQFLFEYFSETQRNKGNFPGRFSGRQFSNSRSEMNVSTLELGDSALYLCASSLDWASGGEAFFGQGTRLTVV.

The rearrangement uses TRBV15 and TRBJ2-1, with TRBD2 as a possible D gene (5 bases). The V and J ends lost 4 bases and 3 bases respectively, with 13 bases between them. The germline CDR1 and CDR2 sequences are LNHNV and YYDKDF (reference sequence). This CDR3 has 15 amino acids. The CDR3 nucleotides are TGTGCCACCAGCACCTGGTTGGCGGGCTACAATGAGCAGTTCTTC. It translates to CATSTWLAGYNEQFF.

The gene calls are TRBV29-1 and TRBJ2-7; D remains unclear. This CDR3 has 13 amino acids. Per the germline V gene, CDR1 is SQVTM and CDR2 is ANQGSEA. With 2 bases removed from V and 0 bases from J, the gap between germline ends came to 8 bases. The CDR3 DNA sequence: TGCAGCGTTGAAATGGACCGCTCCTACGAGCAGTACTTC. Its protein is CSVEMDRSYEQYF.

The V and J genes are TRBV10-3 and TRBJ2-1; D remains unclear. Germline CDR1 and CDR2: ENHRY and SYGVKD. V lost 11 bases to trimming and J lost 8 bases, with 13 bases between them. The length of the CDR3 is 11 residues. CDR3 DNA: TGTGCCGCCCAAACAGTGGATGAGCAGTTCTTC. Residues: CAAQTVDEQFF.

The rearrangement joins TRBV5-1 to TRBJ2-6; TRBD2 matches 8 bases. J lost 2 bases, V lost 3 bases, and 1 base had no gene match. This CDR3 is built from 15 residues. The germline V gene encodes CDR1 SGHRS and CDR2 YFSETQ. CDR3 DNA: TGCGCCAGCAGCTCAGCGGGGGCTGGGGCCAACGTCCTGACTTTC. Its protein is CASSSAGAGANVLTF.

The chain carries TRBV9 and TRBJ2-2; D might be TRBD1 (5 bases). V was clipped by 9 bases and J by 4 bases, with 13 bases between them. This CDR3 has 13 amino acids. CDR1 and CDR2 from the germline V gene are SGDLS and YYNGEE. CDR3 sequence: CATTAGFTGELFF. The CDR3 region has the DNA TGTGCCACCACCGCAGGGTTCACCGGGGAGCTGTTTTTT.

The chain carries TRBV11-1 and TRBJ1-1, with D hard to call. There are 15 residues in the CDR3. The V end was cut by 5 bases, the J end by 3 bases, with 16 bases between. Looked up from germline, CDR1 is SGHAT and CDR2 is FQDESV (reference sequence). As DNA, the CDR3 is TGTGCCAGCAGCGTCCGGGCGAACTGGGACACTGAAGCTTTCTTT. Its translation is CASSVRANWDTEAFF.

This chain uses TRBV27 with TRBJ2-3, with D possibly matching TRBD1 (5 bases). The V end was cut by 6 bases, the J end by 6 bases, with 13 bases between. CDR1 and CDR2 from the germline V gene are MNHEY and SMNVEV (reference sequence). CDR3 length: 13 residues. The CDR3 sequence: CASRYTGIDTQYF. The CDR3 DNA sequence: TGTGCCAGCAGATATACAGGAATCGATACGCAGTATTTT.

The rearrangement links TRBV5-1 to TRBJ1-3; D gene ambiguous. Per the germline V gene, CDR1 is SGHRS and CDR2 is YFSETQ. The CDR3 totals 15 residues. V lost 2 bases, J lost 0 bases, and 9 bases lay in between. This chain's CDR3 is CASSFTASSGNTIYF. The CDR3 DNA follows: TGCGCCAGCAGCTTTACCGCTAGCTCTGGAAACACCATATATTTT.

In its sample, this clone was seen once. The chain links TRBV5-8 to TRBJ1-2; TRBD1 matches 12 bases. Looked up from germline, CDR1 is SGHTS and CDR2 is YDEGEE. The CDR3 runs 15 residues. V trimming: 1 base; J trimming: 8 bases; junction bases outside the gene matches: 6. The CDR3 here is CASSLKGQGAEGYTF. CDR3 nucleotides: TGTGCCAGCAGCTTGAAGGGACAGGGGGCTGAAGGCTACACCTTC.

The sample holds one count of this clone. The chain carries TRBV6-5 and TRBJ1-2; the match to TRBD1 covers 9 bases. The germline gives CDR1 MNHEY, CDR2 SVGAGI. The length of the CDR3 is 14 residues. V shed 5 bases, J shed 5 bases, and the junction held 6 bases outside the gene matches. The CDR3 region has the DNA TGTGCCAGCAGTCCGGGACAGGGCTTTTATGGCTACACCTTC. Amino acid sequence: CASSPGQGFYGYTF.

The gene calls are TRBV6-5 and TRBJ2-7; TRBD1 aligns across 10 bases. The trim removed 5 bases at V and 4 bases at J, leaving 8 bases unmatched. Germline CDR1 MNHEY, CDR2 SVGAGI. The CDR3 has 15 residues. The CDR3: CASSHRDRGSYEQYF. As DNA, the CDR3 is TGTGCCAGCAGTCACCGGGACAGGGGTTCATACGAGCAGTACTTC.

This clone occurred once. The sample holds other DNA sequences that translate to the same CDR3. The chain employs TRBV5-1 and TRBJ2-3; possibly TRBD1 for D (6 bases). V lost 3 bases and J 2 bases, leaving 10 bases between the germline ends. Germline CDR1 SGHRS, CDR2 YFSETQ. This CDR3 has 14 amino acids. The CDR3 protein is CASSSGGPTDTQYF. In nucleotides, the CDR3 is TGCGCCAGCAGCTCTGGGGGCCCCACAGATACGCAGTATTTT.